This record covers a single TCR beta chain. There is no known antigen for this receptor. Base qualities are missing; no much larger clone stands one base away. The protocol used for the library was the immunoSEQ multiplex PCR assay. In its TCRdb copy, this immuneACCESS table keeps in-frame sequences only and misses some clones. Where compared with another copy, unresolved V genes explain less than half of these, and the others have no known cause. The sample contains approximately 99,000 clones, about 93% of them found a single time. Less than 1% of the sample is taken by the ten largest. These data belong to a study of T cell changes during pregnancy in multiple sclerosis (dated by TCRdb to about 2019). Context from the whole study: In women with multiple sclerosis, the researchers looked at how the T cell repertoire shifted as pregnancy progressed.

The CDR3 runs 14 residues from the cysteine to the phenylalanine. Left in the record is the CDR3 DNA by itself, 42 bases read in frame from the first base. V drops 3 bases and J drops 9 bases, leaving 15 bases in between. Sequences SNHLY (CDR1) and FYNNEI (CDR2) are obtained from the germline V gene. Sequences were derived from peripheral blood, sampled after pregnancy. The V gene is TRBV2 and the J gene is TRBJ2-1, with the D gene too uncertain to name. The TCR was taken from a female donor with multiple sclerosis, enrolled in a pregnancy study. The nucleotide sequence reads as follows: TGTGCCAGCAGTGAGATGATTGCGTTCGGTGAGCAGTTCTTC. Its protein reads: CASSEMIAFGEQFF.